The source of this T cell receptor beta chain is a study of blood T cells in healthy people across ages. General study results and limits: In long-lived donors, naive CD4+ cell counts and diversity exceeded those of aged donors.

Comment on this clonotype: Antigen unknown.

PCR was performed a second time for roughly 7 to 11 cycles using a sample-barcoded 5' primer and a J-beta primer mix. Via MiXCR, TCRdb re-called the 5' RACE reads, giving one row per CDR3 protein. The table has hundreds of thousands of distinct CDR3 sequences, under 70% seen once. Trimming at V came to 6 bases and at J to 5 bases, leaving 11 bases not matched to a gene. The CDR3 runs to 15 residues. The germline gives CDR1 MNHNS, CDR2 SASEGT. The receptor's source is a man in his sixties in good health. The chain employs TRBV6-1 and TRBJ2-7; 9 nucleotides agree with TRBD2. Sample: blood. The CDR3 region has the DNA TGTGCCAGCAGGAGCAGGGGCGGGGGGGTCGACGAGCAGTACTTC. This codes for CASRSRGGGVDEQYF.